This record looks at one T cell receptor (beta chain) sequence and its context. Individual cDNA molecules carried attached unique molecular identifiers. TCRdb reanalysed the 5' RACE reads using MiXCR and keeps one entry per CDR3 protein. The table shows about 60,000 distinct CDR3 sequences, with about 15% occurring only once. This CDR3 is 14 amino acids long. These data come from a study of early T cells in non-severe SARS-CoV-2 infection. Sample: whole blood, taken at baseline. The receptor was isolated from an adult who was a healthcare worker with PCR-confirmed SARS-CoV-2 infection or an uninfected control (not recorded which). The chain recombines TRBV12-3 or TRBV12-4 with TRBJ1-5; a possible D gene is TRBD1 (5 bases). CDR3 region: CAVSGGIGNQPQHF. CDR3 coding DNA: TGTGCAGTCAGTGGGGGTATTGGCAATCAGCCCCAGCATTTT.